This T cell receptor beta chain was recorded in a study of cytomegalovirus exposure and HLA in healthy donors. Primers: 60 Vbeta forward and 13 Jbeta reverse. Only in-frame clones appear in the TCRdb table, and some are missing; sequencing was by immunoSEQ multiplex PCR. The sample lists about 130,000 clones, around two thirds occurring once. Trimming cost V 5 bases and J 7 bases; bases outside gene matches: 5. The CDR3 is 13 amino acids. The germline gives CDR1 LNHDA, CDR2 SQIVND (reference sequence). Study findings and constraints: The Asian-associated ancestry cluster reportedly had fewer N-insertions than the approximately 700-donor mean in a later analysis. In a later analysis, a missense DCLRE1C variant was linked to TCR beta V- and J-gene trimming. Cytomegalovirus association was listed for about 170 TCR beta chains. Researchers left out some V segments, among them TRBV6-2 and TRBV6-3, as indistinguishable.

Comment on this clone: What it recognizes is unknown.

The sample comprised PBMCs. This clonotype was sampled from a woman in her sixties or seventies in good health and CMV-seropositive. The chain recombines TRBV19 with TRBJ2-1; TRBD1 aligns across 7 bases. Here the CDR3 reads CASSDRVQNEQFF. CDR3 coding DNA: TGTGCCAGTAGTGACAGGGTTCAGAATGAGCAGTTCTTC.